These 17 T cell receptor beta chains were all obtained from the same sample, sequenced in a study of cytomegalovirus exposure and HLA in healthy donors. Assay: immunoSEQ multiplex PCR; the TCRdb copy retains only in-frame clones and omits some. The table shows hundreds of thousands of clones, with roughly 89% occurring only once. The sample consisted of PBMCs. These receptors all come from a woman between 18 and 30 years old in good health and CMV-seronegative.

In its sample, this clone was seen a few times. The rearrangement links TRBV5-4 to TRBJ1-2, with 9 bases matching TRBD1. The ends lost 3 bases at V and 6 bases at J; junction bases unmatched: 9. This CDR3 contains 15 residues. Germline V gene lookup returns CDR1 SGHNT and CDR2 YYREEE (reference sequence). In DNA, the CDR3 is TGTGCCAGCAGCTCTGCCACGGGACAGGGTCATGGCTACACCTTC. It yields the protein CASSSATGQGHGYTF.

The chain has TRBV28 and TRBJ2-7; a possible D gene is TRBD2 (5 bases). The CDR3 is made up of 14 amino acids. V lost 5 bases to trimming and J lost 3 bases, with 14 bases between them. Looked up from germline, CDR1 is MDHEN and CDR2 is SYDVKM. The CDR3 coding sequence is TGTGCCAGCAGTAGGACGAGACGGGACTACGAGCAGTACTTC. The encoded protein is CASSRTRRDYEQYF.

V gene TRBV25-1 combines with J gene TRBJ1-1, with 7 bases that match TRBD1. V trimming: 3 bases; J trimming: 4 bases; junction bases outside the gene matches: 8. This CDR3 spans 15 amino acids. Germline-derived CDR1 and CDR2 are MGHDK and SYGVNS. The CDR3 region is CASSDPTGRSTEAFF. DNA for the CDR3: TGTGCCAGCAGTGACCCGACAGGGAGGAGCACTGAAGCTTTCTTT.

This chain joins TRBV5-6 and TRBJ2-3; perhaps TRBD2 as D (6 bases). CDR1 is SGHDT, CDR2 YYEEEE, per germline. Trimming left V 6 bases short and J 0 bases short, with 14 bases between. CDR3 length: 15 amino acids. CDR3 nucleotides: TGTGCCAGCAACCAGGCTAGCGCCAGCACAGATACGCAGTATTTT. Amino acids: CASNQASASTDTQYF.

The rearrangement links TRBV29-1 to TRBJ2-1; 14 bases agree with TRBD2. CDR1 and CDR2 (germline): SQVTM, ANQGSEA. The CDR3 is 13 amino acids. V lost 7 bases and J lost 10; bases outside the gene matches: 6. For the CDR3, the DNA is TGCAGCGCGGGACTAGCGGGAGTAGGGGAGCAGTTCTTC. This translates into CSAGLAGVGEQFF.

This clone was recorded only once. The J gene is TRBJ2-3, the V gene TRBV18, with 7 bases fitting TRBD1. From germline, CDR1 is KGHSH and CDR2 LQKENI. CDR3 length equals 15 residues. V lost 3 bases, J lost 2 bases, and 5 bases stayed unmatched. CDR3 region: CASSPTGLNTDTQYF. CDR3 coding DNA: TGTGCCAGCTCACCGACAGGGCTTAACACAGATACGCAGTATTTT.

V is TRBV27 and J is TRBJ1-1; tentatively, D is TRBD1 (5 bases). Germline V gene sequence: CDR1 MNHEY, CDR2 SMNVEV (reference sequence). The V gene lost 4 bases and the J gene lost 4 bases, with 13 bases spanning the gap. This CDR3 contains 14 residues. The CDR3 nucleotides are TGTGCCAGCAGTTATGGGGGGGGACTCACTGAAGCTTTCTTT. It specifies CASSYGGGLTEAFF.

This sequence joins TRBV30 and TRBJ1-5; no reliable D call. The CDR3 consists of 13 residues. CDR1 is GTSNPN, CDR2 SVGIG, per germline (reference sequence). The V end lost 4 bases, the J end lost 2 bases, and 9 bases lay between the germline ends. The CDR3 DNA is TGTGCCTGGACCACGCGTCGCAATCAGCCCCAGCATTTT. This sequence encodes CAWTTRRNQPQHF.

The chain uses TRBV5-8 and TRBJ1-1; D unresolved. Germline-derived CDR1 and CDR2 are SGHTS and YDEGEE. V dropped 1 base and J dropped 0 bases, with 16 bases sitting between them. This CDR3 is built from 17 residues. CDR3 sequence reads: CASSLLAQVYMNTEAFF. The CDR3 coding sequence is TGTGCCAGCAGCTTGTTGGCCCAAGTTTACATGAACACTGAAGCTTTCTTT.

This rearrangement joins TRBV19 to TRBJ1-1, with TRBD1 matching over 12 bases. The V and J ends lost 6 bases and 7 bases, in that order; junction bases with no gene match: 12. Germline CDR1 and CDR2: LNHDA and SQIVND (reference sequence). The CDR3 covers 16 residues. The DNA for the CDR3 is TGTGCCAGTAGACGCTCGTCCGGGACAGGGGGCAATGAAGCTTTCTTT. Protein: CASRRSSGTGGNEAFF.

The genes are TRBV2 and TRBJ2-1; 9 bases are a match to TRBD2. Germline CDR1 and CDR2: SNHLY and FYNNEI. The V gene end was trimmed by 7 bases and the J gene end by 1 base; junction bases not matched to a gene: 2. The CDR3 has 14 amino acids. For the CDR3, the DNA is TGTGCCAGCACGCTAGCGGGATCCTACAATGAGCAGTTCTTC. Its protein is CASTLAGSYNEQFF.

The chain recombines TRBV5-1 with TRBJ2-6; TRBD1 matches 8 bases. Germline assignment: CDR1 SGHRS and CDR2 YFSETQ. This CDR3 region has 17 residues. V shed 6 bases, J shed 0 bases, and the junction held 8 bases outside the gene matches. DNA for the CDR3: TGCGCCAGCAAGGGGCAGGGGGCGAGCTCTGGGGCCAACGTCCTGACTTTC. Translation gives CASKGQGASSGANVLTF.

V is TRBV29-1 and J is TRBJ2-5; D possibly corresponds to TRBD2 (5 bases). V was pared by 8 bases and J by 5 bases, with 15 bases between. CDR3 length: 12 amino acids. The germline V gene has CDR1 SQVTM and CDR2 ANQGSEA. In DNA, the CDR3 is TGCAGCTCTGGGAGTGAGTGGGAGACCCAGTACTTC. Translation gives CSSGSEWETQYF.

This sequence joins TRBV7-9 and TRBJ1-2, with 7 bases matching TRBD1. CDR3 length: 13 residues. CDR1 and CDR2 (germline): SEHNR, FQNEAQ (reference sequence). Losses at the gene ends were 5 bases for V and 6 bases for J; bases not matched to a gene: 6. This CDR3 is CASSPNTGDGYTF. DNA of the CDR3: TGTGCCAGCAGCCCAAACACAGGGGATGGCTACACCTTC.

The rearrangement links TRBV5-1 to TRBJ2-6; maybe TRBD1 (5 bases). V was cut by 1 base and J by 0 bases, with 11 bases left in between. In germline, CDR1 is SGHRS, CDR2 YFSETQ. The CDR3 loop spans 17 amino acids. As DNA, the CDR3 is TGCGCCAGCAGCTTGTTCGGACACCGCTCTGGGGCCAACGTCCTGACTTTC. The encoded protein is CASSLFGHRSGANVLTF.

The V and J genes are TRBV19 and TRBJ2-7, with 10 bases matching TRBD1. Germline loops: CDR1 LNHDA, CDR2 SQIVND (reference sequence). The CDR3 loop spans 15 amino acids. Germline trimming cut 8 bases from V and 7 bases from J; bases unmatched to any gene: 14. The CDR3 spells CASSMVGQGTFEQYF. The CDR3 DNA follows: TGTGCCAGTTCCATGGTGGGACAGGGGACTTTTGAGCAGTACTTC.

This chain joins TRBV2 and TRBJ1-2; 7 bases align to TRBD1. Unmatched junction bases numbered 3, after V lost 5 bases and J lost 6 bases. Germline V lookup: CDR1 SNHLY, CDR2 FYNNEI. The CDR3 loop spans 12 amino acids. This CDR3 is CASSKGADGYTF. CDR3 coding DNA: TGTGCCAGCAGTAAGGGGGCAGATGGCTACACCTTC.